This T cell receptor beta chain originates from a study of blood T cell repertoires in COVID-19. Study overall: The origin of the acute and convalescent COVID-19 samples was the United States, Italy and Spain.

Trimming cost V 3 bases and J 7 bases; bases outside gene matches: 3. CDR3 length equals 13 residues. Germline assignment: CDR1 SGHRS and CDR2 YFSETQ. In the source study's methods: Amplified reference gene primers provided the basis for estimating nucleated cell counts. Using immunoSEQ multiplex PCR, the repertoire was profiled, and TCRdb retains in-frame clones only, with some absent. The DNA was the basis for D and trimming; V, J and clone size are from that table. The top ten hold around 5.9% of the sample, which has approximately 190,000 clones, approximately 90% seen once. The chain couples TRBV5-1 to TRBJ1-2; 10 positions agree with TRBD1. The source material was peripheral blood. This receptor was identified in a woman in her forties who had recovered from COVID-19. CDR3 nucleotides: TGCGCCAGCAGCTACGGGACAGGGGTTGGCTACACCTTC. Translating gives CASSYGTGVGYTF.